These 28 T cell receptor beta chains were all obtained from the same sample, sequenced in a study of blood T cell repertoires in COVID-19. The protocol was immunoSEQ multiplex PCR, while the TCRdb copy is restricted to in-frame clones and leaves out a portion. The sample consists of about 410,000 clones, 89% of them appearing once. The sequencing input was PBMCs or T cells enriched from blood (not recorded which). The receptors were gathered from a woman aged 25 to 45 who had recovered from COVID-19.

The CDR3 sequence is CASSFGGTGAQYF. In DNA form, the CDR3 reads TGTGCCAGCAGCTTTGGCGGGACGGGGGCGCAGTATTTT. The rearrangement links TRBV11-2 to TRBJ2-3; maybe TRBD2 (6 bases). Germline CDR1 reads SGHAT; CDR2 reads FQNNGV. V shed 3 bases and J shed 10 bases, with 14 bases lying between them. The CDR3 length is 13 residues.

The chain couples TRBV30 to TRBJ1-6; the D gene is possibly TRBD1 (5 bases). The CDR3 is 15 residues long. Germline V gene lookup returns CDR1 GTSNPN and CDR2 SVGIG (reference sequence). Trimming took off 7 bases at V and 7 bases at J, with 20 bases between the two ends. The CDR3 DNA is TGTGCCTCCAGTGGGGAGGGGCCACGAAATTCACCCCTCCACTTT. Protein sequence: CASSGEGPRNSPLHF.

Here the CDR3 DNA reads TGTGCCAGCAGCTTAGTCTGGCGGAACTCTGGGGCCAACGTCCTGACTTTC. Translation: CASSLVWRNSGANVLTF. This sequence joins TRBV7-2 and TRBJ2-6; D is unclear. The germline gives CDR1 SGHTA, CDR2 FQGNSA. Trimming cost V 1 base and J 0 bases, with 10 bases left between them. The CDR3 contains 17 residues.

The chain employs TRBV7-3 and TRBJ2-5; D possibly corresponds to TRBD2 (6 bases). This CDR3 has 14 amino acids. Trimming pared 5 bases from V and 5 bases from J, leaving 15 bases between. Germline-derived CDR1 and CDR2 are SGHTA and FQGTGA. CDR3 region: CASSRAGTGETQYF. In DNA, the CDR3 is TGTGCCAGCAGCCGGGCAGGGACTGGGGAGACCCAGTACTTC.

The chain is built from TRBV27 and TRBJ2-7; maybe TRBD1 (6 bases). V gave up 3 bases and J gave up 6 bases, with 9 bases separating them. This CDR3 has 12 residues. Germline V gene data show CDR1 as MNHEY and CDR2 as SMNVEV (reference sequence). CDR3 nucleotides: TGTGCCAGCAGTTTCAGGGGCGGCGAGCAGTACTTC. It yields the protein CASSFRGGEQYF.

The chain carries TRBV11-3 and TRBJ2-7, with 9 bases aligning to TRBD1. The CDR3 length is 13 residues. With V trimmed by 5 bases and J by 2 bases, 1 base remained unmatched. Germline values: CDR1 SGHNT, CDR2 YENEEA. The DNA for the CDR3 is TGTGCCAGCAGCCGGGACAGGGCCTACGAGCAGTACTTC. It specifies CASSRDRAYEQYF.

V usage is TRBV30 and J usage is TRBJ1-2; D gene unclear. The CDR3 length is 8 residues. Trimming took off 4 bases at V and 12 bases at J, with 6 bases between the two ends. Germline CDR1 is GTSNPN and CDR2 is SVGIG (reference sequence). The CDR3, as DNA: TGTGCCTGGAATAGTCACACCTTC. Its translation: CAWNSHTF.

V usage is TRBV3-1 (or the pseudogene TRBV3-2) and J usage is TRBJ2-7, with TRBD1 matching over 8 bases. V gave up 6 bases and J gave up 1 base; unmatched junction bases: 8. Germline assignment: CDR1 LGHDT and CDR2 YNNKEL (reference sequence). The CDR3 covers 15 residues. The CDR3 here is CASRMGTGGSYEQYF. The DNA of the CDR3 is TGTGCCAGCAGGATGGGAACAGGGGGTTCCTACGAGCAGTACTTC.

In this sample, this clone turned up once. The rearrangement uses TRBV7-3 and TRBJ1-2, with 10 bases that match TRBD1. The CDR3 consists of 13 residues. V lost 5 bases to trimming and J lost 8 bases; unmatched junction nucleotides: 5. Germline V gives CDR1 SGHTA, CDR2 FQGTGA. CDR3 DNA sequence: TGTGCCAGCAGCCCGACAGGGGGCGAGGGCTACACCTTC. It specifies CASSPTGGEGYTF.

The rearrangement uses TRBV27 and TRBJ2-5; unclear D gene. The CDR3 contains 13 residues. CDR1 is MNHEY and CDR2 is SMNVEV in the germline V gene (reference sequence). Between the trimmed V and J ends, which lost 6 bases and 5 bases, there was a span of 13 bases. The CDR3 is CASSKHYPETQYF. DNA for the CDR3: TGTGCCAGCAGCAAGCACTATCCGGAGACCCAGTACTTC.

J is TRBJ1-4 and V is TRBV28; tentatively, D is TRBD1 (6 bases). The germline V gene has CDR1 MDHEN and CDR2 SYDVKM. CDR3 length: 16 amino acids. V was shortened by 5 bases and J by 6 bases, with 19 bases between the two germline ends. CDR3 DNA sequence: TGTGCCAGCAGTACGAACAGGGATGGGATTCATGAAAAACTGTTTTTT. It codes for CASSTNRDGIHEKLFF. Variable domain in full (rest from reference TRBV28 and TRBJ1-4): DVKVTQSSRYLVKRTGEKVFLECVQDMDHENMFWYRQDPGLGLRLIYFSYDVKMKEKGDIPEGYSVSREKKERFSLILESASTNQTSMYLCASSTNRDGIHEKLFFGSGTQLSVL.

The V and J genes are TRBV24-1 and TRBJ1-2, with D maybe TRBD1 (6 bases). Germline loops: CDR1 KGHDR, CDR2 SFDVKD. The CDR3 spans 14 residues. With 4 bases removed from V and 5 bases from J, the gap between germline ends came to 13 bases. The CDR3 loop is CATSEPNRDYGYTF. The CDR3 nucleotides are TGTGCCACCAGTGAGCCAAACAGGGATTATGGCTACACCTTC.

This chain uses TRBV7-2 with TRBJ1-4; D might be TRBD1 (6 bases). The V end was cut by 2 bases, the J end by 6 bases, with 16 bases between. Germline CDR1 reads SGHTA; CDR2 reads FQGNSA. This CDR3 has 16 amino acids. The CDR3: CASSLNFQGRDEKLFF. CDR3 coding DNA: TGTGCCAGCAGCTTAAATTTCCAGGGGCGAGATGAAAAACTGTTTTTT.

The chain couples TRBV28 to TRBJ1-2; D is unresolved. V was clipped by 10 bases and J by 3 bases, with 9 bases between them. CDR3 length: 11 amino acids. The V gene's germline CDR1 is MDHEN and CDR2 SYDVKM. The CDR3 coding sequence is TGTGCCACACTACTGTACTATGGCTACACCTTC. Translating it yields CATLLYYGYTF.

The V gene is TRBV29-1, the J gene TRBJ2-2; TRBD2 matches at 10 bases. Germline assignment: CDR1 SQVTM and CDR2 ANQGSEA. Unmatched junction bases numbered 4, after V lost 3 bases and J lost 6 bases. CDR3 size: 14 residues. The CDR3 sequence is CSVDELAGAGELFF. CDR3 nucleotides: TGCAGCGTTGATGAGCTAGCGGGAGCCGGGGAGCTGTTTTTT.

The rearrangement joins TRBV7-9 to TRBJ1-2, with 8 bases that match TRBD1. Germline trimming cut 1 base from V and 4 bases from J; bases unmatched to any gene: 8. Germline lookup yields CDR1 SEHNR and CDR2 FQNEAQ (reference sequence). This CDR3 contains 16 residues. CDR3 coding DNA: TGTGCCAGCAGCTTAGGGGCAGGGGGCGCAATCTATGGCTACACCTTC. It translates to CASSLGAGGAIYGYTF.

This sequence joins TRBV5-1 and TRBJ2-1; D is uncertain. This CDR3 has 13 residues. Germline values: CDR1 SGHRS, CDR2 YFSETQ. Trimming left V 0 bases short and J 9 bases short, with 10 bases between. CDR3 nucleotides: TGCGCCAGCAGCTTGGCCTCTATAAGTGAGCAGTTCTTC. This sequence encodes CASSLASISEQFF.

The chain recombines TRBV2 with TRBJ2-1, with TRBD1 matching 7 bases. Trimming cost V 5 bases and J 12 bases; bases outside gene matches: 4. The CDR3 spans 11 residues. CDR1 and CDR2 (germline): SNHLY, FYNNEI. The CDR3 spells CASSSDRVQFF. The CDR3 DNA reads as TGTGCCAGCAGTTCTGACAGGGTGCAGTTCTTC.

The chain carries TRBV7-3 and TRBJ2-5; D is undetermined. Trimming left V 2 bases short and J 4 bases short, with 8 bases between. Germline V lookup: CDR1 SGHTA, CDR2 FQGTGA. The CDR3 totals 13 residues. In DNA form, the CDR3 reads TGTGCCAGCAGCTTAGGAGTTAGAGAGACCCAGTACTTC. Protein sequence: CASSLGVRETQYF.

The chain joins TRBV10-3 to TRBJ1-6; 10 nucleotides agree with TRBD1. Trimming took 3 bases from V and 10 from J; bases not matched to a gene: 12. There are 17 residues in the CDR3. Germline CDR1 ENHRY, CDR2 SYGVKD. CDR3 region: CAISDGSGQGIYSPLHF. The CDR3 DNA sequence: TGTGCCATCAGTGACGGTTCGGGACAGGGGATATACTCACCCCTCCACTTT.

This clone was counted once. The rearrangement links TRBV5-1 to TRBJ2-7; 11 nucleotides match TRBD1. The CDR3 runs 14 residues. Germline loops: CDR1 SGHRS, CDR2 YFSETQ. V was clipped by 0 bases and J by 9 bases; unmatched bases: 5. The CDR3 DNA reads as TGCGCCAGCAGCTTGGCGGGACAGGGGGAACGGCAGTACTTC. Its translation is CASSLAGQGERQYF. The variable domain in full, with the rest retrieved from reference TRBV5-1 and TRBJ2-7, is KAGVTQTPRYLIKTRGQQVTLSCSPISGHRSVSWYQQTPGQGLQFLFEYFSETQRNKGNFPGRFSGRQFSNSRSEMNVSTLELGDSALYLCASSLAGQGERQYFGPGTRLTVT.

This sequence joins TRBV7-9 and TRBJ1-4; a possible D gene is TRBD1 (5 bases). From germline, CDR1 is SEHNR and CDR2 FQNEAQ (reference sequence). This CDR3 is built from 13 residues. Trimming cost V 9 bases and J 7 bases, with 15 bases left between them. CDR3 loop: CASGEGLSEKLFF. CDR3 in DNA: TGTGCCAGTGGGGAGGGGTTGAGTGAAAAACTGTTTTTT.

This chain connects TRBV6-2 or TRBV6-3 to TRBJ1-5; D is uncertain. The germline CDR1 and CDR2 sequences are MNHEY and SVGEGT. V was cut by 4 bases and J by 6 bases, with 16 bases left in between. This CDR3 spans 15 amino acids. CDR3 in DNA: TGTGCCAGCAGTTTTGGAGGGCTTCCCACTCAGCCCCAGCATTTT. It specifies CASSFGGLPTQPQHF.

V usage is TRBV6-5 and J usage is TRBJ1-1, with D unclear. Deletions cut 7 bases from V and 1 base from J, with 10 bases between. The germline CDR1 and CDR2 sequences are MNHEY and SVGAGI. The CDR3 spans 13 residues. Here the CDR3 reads CASMLGANTEAFF. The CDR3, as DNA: TGTGCCAGCATGCTGGGAGCGAACACTGAAGCTTTCTTT.

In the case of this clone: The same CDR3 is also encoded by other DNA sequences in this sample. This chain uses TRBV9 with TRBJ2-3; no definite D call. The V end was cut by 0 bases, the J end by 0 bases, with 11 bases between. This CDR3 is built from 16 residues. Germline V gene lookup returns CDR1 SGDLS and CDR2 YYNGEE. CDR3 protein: CASSVGGRTSTDTQYF. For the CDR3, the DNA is TGTGCCAGCAGCGTAGGTGGTAGAACTAGCACAGATACGCAGTATTTT.

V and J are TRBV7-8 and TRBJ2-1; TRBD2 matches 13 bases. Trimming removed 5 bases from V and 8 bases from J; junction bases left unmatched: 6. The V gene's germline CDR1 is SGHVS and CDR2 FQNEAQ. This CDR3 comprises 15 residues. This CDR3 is CASSVGLAGVYEQFF. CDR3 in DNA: TGTGCCAGCAGCGTTGGACTAGCGGGAGTGTATGAGCAGTTCTTC.

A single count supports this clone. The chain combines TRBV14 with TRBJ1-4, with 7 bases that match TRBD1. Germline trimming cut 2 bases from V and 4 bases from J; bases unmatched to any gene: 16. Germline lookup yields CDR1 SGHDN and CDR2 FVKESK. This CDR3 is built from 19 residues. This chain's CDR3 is CASSQLRWGPGQSNEKLFF. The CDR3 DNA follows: TGTGCCAGCAGCCAACTCAGGTGGGGACCGGGACAGAGTAATGAAAAACTGTTTTTT.

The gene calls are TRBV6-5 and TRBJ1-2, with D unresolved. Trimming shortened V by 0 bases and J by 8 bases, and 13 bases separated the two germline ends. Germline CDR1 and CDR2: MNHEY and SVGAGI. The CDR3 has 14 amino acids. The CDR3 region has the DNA TGTGCCAGCAGTTACTCGCTGAGCCTTCTAGGCTACACCTTC. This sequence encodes CASSYSLSLLGYTF.